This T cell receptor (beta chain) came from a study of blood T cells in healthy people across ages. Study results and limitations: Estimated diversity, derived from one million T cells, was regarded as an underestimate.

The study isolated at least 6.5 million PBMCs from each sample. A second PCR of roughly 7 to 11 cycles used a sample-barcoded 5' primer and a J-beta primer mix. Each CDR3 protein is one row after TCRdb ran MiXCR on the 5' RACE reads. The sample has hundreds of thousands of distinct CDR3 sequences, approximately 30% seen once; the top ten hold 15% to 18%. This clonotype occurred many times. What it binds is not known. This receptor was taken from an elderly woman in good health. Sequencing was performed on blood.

CDR3 DNA: TGTGCCAGCAGCTTAGGCGGGGCCGTACACGAGCAGTACTTC. It codes for CASSLGGAVHEQYF. The rearrangement links TRBV7-9 to TRBJ2-7, with D possibly being TRBD2 (6 bases). The CDR3 is 14 residues long. Germline V lookup: CDR1 SEHNR, CDR2 FQNEAQ (reference sequence). The V gene lost 1 base and the J gene lost 5 bases, with 12 bases spanning the gap.